One T cell receptor (beta chain) is described in this entry. The V and J ends lost 2 bases and 4 bases respectively, with 13 bases between them. This CDR3 has 15 residues. CDR1 is SEHNR, CDR2 FQNEAQ, per germline (reference sequence). The entry originates in a study of blood T cells in healthy people across ages. A J-beta primer mix and a sample-barcoded 5' primer were used in a second PCR of about 6 to 12 cycles. TCRdb reprocessed the 5' RACE reads with MiXCR, giving one entry per CDR3 protein. The sample includes roughly 1,700,000 distinct CDR3 sequences, under 30% seen only once; the top ten take roughly 8%.

The sequenced sample was blood. The chain combines TRBV7-9 with TRBJ2-3, with D perhaps matching TRBD2 (5 bases). This receptor was identified in a woman in her 30s in good health. Written as DNA, the CDR3 is TGTGCCAGCAGCTTAATCACTAGAAGTTCAGATACGCAGTATTTT. Protein: CASSLITRSSDTQYF.